Listed here is a single T cell receptor (beta chain). The data were produced by immunoSEQ multiplex PCR, yet TCRdb's version contains in-frame clones alone and is incomplete. Seen here are over 200,000 clones, around 87% observed once, and the top ten hold approximately 15%. CDR1 is SEHNR and CDR2 is FQNEAQ in the germline V gene (reference sequence). This CDR3 spans 15 amino acids. With 4 bases clipped from V and 7 bases from J, the junction kept 7 bases outside the gene matches. The data stem from a study of blood T cell repertoires in COVID-19. Cohort assignment relied on participant-reported clinical history. Each exposed participant met a COVID-19 case in the 2 weeks preceding study entry.

The sequence came from a man aged 30-40 years who had been exposed to COVID-19. This chain joins TRBV7-9 and TRBJ1-6; TRBD1 agrees at 7 bases. The material sequenced was PBMCs or T cells enriched from blood (not recorded which). The CDR3 DNA follows: TGTGCCAGCAGCTACGGGGACAGAAGAAATTCACCCCTCCACTTT. Translating gives CASSYGDRRNSPLHF.